Listed here are 3 T cell receptor beta chains from one sample, sequenced in a study of blood T cell repertoires in COVID-19. Some clones are missing from TCRdb's copy, which holds only in-frame ones; the method was immunoSEQ multiplex PCR. There are some 460,000 clones in the sample; nearly 90% occur only once, and approximately 2% lies in the top ten. The sequenced material came from PBMCs or T cells enriched from blood (not recorded which). These receptor sequences come from a woman between 18 and 30 years old with acute COVID-19.

The V and J genes are TRBV7-2 and TRBJ2-2, with 8 bases lining up with TRBD2. Trimming removed 5 bases from V and 5 bases from J; junction bases left unmatched: 10. The germline V gene has CDR1 SGHTA and CDR2 FQGNSA. There are 16 residues in the CDR3. Written as DNA, the CDR3 is TGTGCCAGCAGCCCCGGGGGGGGGATTGTTACCGGGGAGCTGTTTTTT. Amino acid sequence: CASSPGGGIVTGELFF.

V is TRBV6-5 and J is TRBJ2-2; D perhaps matches TRBD1 (6 bases). The germline gives CDR1 MNHEY, CDR2 SVGAGI. The CDR3 sequence is 15 residues long. V lost 2 bases to trimming and J lost 5 bases, with 12 bases between them. The CDR3 DNA is TGTGCCAGCAGTTACAACAGGGTTAAGACCGGGGAGCTGTTTTTT. Translation: CASSYNRVKTGELFF.

This sequence joins TRBV5-1 and TRBJ2-3; maybe TRBD2 (5 bases). In germline, CDR1 is SGHRS, CDR2 YFSETQ. The CDR3 has 17 residues. V was shortened by 3 bases and J by 0 bases, with 17 bases between the two germline ends. The CDR3 protein is CASSSRRSGVSTDTQYF. CDR3 sequence (DNA): TGCGCCAGCAGCTCACGTCGGAGCGGCGTGAGCACAGATACGCAGTATTTT.